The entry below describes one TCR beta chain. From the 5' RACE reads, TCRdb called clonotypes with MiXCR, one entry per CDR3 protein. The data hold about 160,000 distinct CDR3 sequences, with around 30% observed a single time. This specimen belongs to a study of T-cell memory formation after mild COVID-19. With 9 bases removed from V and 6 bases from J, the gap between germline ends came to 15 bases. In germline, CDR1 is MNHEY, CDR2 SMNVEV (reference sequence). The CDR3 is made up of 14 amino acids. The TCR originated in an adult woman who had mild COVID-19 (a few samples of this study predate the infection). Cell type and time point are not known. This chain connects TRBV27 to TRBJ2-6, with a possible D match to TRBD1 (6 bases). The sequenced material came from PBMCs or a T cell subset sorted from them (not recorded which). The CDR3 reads CASGDIPEANVLTF. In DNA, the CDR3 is TGTGCCAGTGGGGACATACCGGAGGCCAACGTCCTGACTTTC.